This TCR beta chain was found in a study of blood T cells in healthy people across ages. In the study overall: Researchers report that template switching captured about one barcoded beta molecule per two T cells. The study's findings and limits: TCR beta diversity tracked closely with naive T cell percentage.

The second PCR ran 7 to 11 cycles with a sample-barcoded 5' primer and J-beta primers. A template-switch adaptor that had 12 random nucleotides put a tag on each cDNA molecule. The yield of each sample was at least 2.5 million CDR3-containing paired-end reads. TCRdb ran MiXCR on the 5' RACE reads and lists one entry per CDR3 protein. The table has about 730,000 distinct CDR3 sequences, roughly 43% seen once; the top ten hold around a fifth. This clonotype occurred a few times. Antigen specificity is unknown. A read error may explain this, as a much larger clone is one base away. Germline V gene data show CDR1 as SQVTM and CDR2 as ANQGSEA. The CDR3 is made up of 14 amino acids. V gave up 1 base and J gave up 2 bases, with 10 bases separating them.

The specimen was blood. The gene calls are TRBV29-1 and TRBJ2-3, with no clear D. The receptor comes from an older woman in good health. The CDR3 DNA is TGCAGCGTTGAAGTGGGCGGAACCACAGATACGCAGTATTTT. It translates to CSVEVGGTTDTQYF.